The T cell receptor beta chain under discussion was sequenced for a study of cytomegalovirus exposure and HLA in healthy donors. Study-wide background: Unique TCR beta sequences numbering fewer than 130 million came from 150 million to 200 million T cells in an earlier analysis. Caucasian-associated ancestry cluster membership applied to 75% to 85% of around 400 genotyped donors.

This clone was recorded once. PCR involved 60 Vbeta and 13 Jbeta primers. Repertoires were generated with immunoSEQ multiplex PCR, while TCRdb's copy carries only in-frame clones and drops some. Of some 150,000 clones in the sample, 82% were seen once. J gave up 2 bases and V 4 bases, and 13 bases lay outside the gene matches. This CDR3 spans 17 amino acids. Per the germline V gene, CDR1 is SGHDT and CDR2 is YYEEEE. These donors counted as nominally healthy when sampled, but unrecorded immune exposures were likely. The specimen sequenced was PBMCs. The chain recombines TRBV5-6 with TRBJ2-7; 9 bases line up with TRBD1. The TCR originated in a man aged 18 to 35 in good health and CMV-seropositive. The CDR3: CASSPRYYRGLTYEQYF. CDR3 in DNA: TGTGCCAGCAGCCCCCGCTATTACAGGGGGCTAACCTACGAGCAGTACTTC.